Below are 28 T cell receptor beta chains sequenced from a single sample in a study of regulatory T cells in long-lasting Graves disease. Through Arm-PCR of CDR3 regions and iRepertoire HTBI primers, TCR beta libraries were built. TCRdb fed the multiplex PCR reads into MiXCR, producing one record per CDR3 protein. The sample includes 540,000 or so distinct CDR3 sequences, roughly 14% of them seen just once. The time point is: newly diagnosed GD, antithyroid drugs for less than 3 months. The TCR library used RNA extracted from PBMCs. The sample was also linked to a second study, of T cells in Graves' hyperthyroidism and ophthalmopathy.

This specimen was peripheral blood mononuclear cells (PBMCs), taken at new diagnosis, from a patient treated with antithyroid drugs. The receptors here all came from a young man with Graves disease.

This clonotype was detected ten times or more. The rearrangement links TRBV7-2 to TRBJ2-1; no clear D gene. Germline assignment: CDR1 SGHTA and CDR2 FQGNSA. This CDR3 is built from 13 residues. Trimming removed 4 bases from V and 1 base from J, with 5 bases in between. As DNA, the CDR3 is TGTGCCAGCAGCTCAGAATCCTACAATGAGCAGTTCTTC. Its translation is CASSSESYNEQFF. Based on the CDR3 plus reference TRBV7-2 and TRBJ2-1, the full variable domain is GAGVSQSPSNKVTEKGKDVELRCDPISGHTALYWYRQSLGQGLEFLIYFQGNSAPDKSGLPSDRFSAERTGGSVSTLTIQRTQQEDSAVYLCASSSESYNEQFFGPGTRLTVL.

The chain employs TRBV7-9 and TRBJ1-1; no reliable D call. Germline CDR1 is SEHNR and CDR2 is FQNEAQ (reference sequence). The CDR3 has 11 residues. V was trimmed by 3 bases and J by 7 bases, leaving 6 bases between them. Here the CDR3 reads CASSFESEAFF. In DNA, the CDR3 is TGTGCCAGCAGCTTTGAGAGTGAAGCTTTCTTT.

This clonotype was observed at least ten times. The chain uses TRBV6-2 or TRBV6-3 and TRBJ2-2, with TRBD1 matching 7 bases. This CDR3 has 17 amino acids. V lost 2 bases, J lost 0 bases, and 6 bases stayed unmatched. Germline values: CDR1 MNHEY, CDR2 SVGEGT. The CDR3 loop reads CASSYPTGIANTGELFF. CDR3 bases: TGTGCCAGCAGTTACCCGACAGGGATTGCGAACACCGGGGAGCTGTTTTTT.

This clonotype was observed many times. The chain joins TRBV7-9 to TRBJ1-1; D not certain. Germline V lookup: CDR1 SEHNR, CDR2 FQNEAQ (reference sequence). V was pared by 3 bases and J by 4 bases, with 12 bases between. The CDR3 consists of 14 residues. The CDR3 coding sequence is TGTGCCAGCAGCTTGGCTGGCATTTCCACTGAAGCTTTCTTT. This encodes CASSLAGISTEAFF.

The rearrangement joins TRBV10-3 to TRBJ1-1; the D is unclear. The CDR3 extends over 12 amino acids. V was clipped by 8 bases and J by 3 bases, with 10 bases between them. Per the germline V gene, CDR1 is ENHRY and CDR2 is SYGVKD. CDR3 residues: CAIGVRDTEAFF. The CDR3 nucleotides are TGTGCCATCGGGGTGCGGGACACTGAAGCTTTCTTT.

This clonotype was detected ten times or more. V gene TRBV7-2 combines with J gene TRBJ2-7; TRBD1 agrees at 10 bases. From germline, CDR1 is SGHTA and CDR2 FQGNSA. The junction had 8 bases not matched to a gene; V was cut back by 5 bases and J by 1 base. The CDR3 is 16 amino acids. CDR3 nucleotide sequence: TGTGCCAGCAGCGGGGGGGACAGGGGCTTGTCCTACGAGCAGTACTTC. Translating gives CASSGGDRGLSYEQYF.

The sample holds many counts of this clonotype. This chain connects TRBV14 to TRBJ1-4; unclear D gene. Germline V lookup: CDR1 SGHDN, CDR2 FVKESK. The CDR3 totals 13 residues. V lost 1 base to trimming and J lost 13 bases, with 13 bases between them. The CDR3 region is CASSQGSSRRLFF. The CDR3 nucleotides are TGTGCCAGCAGCCAAGGGAGTAGCCGGAGACTGTTTTTT.

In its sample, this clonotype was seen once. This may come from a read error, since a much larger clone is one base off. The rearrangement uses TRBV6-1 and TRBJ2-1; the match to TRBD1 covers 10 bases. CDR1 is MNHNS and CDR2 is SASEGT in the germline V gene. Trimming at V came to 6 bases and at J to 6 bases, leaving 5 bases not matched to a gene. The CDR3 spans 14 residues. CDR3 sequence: CASSADRGSNEQFF. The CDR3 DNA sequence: TGTGCCAGCAGCGCGGACAGGGGGTCCAATGAGCAGTTCTTC.

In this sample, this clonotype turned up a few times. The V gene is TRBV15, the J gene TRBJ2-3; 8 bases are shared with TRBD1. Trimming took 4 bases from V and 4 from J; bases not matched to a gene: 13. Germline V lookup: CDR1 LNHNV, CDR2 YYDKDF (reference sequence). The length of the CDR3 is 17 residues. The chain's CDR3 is CATSTVTGVGGADTQYF. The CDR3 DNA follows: TGTGCCACCAGCACAGTGACAGGGGTGGGCGGAGCAGATACGCAGTATTTT.

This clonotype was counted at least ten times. The CDR3 reads CASGGQPQHF. CDR3 sequence (DNA): TGTGCCAGTGGGGGACAGCCCCAGCATTTT. The V gene is TRBV2, the J gene TRBJ1-5; possible D gene TRBD1, 5 bases. This CDR3 is 10 amino acids long. Trimming removed 9 bases from V and 7 bases from J, with 7 bases in between. Germline V gene lookup returns CDR1 SNHLY and CDR2 FYNNEI.

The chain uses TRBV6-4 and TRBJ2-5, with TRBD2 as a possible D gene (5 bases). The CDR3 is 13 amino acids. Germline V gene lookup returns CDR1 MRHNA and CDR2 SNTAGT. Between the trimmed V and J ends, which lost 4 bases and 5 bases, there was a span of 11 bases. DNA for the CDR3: TGTGCCAGCAGTGCGGCTTCGGGGGAGACCCAGTACTTC. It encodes CASSAASGETQYF.

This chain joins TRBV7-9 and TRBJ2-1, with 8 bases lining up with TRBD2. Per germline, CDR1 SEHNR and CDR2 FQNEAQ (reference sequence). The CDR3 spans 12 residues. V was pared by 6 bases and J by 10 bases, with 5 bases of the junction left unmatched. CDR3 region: CASSRTSGEQFF. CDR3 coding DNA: TGTGCCAGCAGTCGTACTAGCGGAGAGCAGTTCTTC.

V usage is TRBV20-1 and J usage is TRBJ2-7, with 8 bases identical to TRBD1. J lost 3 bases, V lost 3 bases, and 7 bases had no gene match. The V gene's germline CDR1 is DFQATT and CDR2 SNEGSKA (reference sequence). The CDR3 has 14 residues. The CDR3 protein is CSASDRTGFYEQYF. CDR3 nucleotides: TGCAGTGCTAGTGACCGGACAGGGTTCTACGAGCAGTACTTC.

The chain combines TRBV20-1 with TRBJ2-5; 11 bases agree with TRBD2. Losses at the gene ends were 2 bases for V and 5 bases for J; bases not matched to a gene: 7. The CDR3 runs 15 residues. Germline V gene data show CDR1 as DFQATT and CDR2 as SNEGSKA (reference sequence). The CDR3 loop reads CSARILAGAEETQYF. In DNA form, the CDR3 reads TGCAGTGCTAGAATACTAGCGGGAGCGGAGGAGACCCAGTACTTC.

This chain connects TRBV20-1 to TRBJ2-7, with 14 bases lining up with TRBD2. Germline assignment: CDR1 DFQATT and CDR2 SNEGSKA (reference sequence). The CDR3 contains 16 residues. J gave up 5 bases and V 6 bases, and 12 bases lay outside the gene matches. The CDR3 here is CSASGTSGSFRDEQYF. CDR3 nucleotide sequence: TGCAGTGCCTCCGGGACTAGCGGGAGCTTCAGGGACGAGCAGTACTTC.

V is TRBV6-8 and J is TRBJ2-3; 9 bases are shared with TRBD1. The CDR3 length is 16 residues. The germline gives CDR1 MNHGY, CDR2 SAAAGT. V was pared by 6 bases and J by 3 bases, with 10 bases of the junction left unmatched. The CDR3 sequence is CASRGQGLIGTDTQYF. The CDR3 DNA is TGTGCCAGCAGGGGACAGGGATTGATTGGGACAGATACGCAGTATTTT.

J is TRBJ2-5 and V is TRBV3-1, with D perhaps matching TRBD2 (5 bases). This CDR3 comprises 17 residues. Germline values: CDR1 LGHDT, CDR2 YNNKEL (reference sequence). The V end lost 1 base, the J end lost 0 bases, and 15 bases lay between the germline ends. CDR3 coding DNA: TGTGCCAGCAGCCAAGGCATCCGCGAGCGGTACCAAGAGACCCAGTACTTC. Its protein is CASSQGIRERYQETQYF.

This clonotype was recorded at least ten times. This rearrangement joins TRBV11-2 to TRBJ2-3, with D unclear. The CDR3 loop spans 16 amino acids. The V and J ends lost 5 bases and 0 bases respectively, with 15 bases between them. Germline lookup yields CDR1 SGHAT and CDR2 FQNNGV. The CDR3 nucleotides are TGTGCCAGCAGCCAAGCCCCTGGCCCCAGCACAGATACGCAGTATTTT. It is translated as CASSQAPGPSTDTQYF. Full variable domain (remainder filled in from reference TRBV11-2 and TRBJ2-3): EAGVAQSPRYKIIEKRQSVAFWCNPISGHATLYWYQQILGQGPKLLIQFQNNGVVDDSQLPKDRFSAERLKGVDSTLKIQPAKLEDSAVYLCASSQAPGPSTDTQYFGPGTRLTVL.

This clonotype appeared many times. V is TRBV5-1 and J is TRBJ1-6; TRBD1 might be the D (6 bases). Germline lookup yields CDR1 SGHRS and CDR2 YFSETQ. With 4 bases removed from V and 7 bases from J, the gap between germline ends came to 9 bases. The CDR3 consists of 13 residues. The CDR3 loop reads CASSDGGNSPLHF. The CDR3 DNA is TGCGCCAGCAGCGACGGGGGCAATTCACCCCTCCACTTT.

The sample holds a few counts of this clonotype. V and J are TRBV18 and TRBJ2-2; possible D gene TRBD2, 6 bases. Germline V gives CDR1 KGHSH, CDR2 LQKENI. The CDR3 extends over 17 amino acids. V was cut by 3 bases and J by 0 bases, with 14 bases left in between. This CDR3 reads CASSPSAGTANTGELFF. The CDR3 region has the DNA TGTGCCAGCTCACCTTCAGCGGGTACCGCGAACACCGGGGAGCTGTTTTTT.

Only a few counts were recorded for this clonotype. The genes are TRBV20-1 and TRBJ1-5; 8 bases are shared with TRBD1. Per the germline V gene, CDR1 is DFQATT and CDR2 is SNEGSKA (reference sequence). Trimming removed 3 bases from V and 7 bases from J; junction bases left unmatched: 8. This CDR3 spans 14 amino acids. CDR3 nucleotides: TGCAGTGCTAGTAACCAGCCAGGGGGCCAGCCCCAGCATTTT. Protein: CSASNQPGGQPQHF.

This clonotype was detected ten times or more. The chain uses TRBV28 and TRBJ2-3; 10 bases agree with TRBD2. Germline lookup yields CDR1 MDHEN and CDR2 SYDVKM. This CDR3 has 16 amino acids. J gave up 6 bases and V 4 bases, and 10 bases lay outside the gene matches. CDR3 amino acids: CASSSLASGSHDTQYF. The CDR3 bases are TGTGCCAGCAGTTCCCTGGCTAGCGGGAGTCACGATACGCAGTATTTT.

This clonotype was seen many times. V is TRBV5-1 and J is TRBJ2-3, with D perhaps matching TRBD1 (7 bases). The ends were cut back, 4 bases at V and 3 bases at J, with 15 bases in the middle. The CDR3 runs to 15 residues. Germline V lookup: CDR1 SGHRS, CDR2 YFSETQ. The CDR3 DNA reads TGCGCCAGCAGCCTAGCCAGGGGGGCAACAGATACGCAGTATTTT. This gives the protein CASSLARGATDTQYF.

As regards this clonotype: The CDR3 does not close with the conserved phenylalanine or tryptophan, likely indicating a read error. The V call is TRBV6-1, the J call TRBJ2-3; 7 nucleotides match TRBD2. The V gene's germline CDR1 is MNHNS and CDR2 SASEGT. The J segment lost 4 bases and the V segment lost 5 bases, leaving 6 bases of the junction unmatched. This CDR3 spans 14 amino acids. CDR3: CASSTGLLPDTQYS. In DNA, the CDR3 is TGTGCCAGCAGTACGGGACTATTGCCAGATACGCAGTATTCT.

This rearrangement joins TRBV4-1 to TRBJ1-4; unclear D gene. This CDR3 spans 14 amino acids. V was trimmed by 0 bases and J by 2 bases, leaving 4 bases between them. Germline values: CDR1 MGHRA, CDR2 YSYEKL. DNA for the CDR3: TGCGCCAGCAGCCAAGAGGGGACTAATGAAAAACTGTTTTTT. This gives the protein CASSQEGTNEKLFF.

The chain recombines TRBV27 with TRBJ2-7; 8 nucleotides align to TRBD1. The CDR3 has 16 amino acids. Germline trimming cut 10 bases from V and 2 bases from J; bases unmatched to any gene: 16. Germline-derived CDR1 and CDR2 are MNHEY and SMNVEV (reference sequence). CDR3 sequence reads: CANSGQGPIRPYEQYF. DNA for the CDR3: TGTGCCAACAGCGGACAGGGCCCCATACGGCCCTACGAGCAGTACTTC.

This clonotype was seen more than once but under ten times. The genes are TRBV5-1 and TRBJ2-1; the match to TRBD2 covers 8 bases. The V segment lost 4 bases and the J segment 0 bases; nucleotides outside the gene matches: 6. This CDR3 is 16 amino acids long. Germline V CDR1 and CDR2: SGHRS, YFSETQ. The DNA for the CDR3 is TGCGCCAGCAGCCGTATTAGCGGGATCTCCTACAATGAGCAGTTCTTC. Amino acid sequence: CASSRISGISYNEQFF.

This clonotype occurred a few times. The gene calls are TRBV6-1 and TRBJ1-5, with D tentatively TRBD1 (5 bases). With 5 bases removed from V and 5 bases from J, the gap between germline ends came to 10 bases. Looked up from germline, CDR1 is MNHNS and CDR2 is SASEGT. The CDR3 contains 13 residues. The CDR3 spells CASSTTVYQPQHF. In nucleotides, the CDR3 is TGTGCCAGCAGTACGACAGTCTATCAGCCCCAGCATTTT.